These 7 T cell receptor beta chains came from one sample sequenced in a study of cytomegalovirus exposure and HLA in healthy donors. PCR involved 60 Vbeta and 13 Jbeta primers. Measured with immunoSEQ multiplex PCR; TCRdb has only the in-frame clones, and not every one. This repertoire includes some 110,000 clones. Sequencing input: PBMCs. These receptors originate from a man aged 30-40 years in good health and CMV-seronegative.

The gene calls are TRBV19 and TRBJ2-3; D gene uncertain. V lost 0 bases and J lost 3, with 7 bases in between. The CDR3 contains 14 residues. The V gene's germline CDR1 is LNHDA and CDR2 SQIVND (reference sequence). CDR3 region: CASSIDQVTDTQYF. CDR3 coding DNA: TGTGCCAGTAGTATAGATCAGGTTACAGATACGCAGTATTTT.

V usage is TRBV10-3 and J usage is TRBJ2-5; 8 bases are a match to TRBD1. The length of the CDR3 is 15 residues. V gave up 6 bases and J gave up 1 base; unmatched junction bases: 7. CDR1 and CDR2 from the germline V gene are ENHRY and SYGVKD. This CDR3 reads CAIRPGTGRQETQYF. CDR3 DNA sequence: TGTGCCATCAGGCCCGGGACAGGCCGCCAAGAGACCCAGTACTTC.

This rearrangement joins TRBV19 to TRBJ2-5; 8 nucleotides line up with TRBD1. The germline V gene has CDR1 LNHDA and CDR2 SQIVND (reference sequence). The CDR3 runs to 15 residues. J lost 1 base, V lost 5 bases, and 6 bases had no gene match. The CDR3 DNA reads TGTGCCAGTAGTGACGACAGGGGACCCCAAGAGACCCAGTACTTC. It codes for CASSDDRGPQETQYF.

J is TRBJ2-3 and V is TRBV9; maybe TRBD2 (6 bases). The V and J ends lost 3 bases and 8 bases respectively, with 13 bases between them. This CDR3 contains 13 residues. Germline lookup yields CDR1 SGDLS and CDR2 YYNGEE. The chain's CDR3 is CASSDPVGGTQYF. The CDR3 coding sequence is TGTGCCAGCAGCGATCCAGTGGGAGGTACGCAGTATTTT.

This chain uses TRBV5-6 with TRBJ1-2; 11 bases are shared with TRBD1. Germline V gene lookup returns CDR1 SGHDT and CDR2 YYEEEE. The J segment lost 5 bases and the V segment lost 3 bases, leaving 3 bases of the junction unmatched. The CDR3 runs to 14 residues. CDR3 sequence (DNA): TGTGCCAGCAGCTCCGGACAGGGGGCATATGGCTACACCTTC. It codes for CASSSGQGAYGYTF. Full variable domain (remainder filled in from reference TRBV5-6 and TRBJ1-2): DAGVTQSPTHLIKTRGQQVTLRCSPKSGHDTVSWYQQALGQGPQFIFQYYEEEERQRGNFPDRFSGHQFPNYSSELNVNALLLGDSALYLCASSSGQGAYGYTFGSGTRLTVV.

This rearrangement joins TRBV5-1 to TRBJ2-5; D remains ambiguous. The CDR3 is 11 residues long. Per germline, CDR1 SGHRS and CDR2 YFSETQ. Trimming shortened V by 7 bases and J by 0 bases, and 4 bases separated the two germline ends. The CDR3 DNA is TGCGCCAGCTGCGACCAAGAGACCCAGTACTTC. It translates to CASCDQETQYF.

The V and J genes are TRBV7-2 and TRBJ2-5; the D gene is possibly TRBD1 (6 bases). V lost 2 bases and J lost 3, with 10 bases in between. The CDR3 consists of 14 residues. Per the germline V gene, CDR1 is SGHTA and CDR2 is FQGNSA. The CDR3 coding sequence is TGTGCCAGCAGCTTACACAGGGCAGAAGAGACCCAGTACTTC. Its translation: CASSLHRAEETQYF.